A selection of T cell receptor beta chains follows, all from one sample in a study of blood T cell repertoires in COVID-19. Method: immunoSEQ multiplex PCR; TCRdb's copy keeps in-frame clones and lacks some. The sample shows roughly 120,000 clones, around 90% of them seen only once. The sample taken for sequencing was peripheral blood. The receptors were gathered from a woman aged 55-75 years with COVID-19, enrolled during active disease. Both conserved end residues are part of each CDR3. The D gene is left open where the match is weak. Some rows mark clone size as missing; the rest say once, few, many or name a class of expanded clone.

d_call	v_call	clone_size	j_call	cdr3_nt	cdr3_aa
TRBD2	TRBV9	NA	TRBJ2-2	TGTGCCAGCAGCGTAGGGGCTAGCGGGGGGGCCCGAGTCGGGGAGCTGTTTTTT	CASSVGASGGARVGELFF
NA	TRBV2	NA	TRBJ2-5	TGTGCCAGCAGTGAAGCGGGTGTGAGCGGGCAGACCCAGTACTTC	CASSEAGVSGQTQYF
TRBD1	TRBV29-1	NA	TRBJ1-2	TGCAGCGTTGCGGCGTCCCCAGGACAGGGAGCAAATGGCTACACCTTC	CSVAASPGQGANGYTF
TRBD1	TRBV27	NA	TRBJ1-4	TGTGCCAGCACCTCACCAGGGGGCGATGAAAAACTGTTTTTT	CASTSPGGDEKLFF
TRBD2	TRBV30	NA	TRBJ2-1	TGTGCCTGGAGTGTTGATGTCCTAGCGGGGGCTAGCTCCTACAATGAGCAGTTCTTC	CAWSVDVLAGASSYNEQFF
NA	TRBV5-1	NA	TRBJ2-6	TGCGCCAGCAGCTCGGGAGCTTCCGGGGCCAACGTCCTGACTTTC	CASSSGASGANVLTF
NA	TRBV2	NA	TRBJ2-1	TGTGCCAGCAGTTCGGGGAGCTCCTACAATGAGCAGTTCTTC	CASSSGSSYNEQFF
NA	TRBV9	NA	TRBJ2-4	TGTGCCAGCAGCGTAGGGGTCACTGGGAGTGCCAAAAACATTCAGTACTTC	CASSVGVTGSAKNIQYF
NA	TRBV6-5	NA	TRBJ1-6	TGTGCCAGCAGTCACATGGAGGGGCGTAATTCACCCCTCCACTTT	CASSHMEGRNSPLHF
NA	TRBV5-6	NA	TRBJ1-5	TGTGCCAGCAGCCAAACAGGTTACAGGTACCAGCATTTT	CASSQTGYRYQHF
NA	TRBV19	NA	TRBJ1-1	TGTGCCAGTAGTAGCGGGCACACGAACACTGAAGCTTTCTTT	CASSSGHTNTEAFF
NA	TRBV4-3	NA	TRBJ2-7	TGCGCCAGCAGCCAAGACGCCGGGGACTACGAGCAGTACTTC	CASSQDAGDYEQYF
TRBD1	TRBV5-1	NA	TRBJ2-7	TGCGCCAGCAGCAGCCCGACAGGGTGGTCCGAGCAGTACTTC	CASSSPTGWSEQYF
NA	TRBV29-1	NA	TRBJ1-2	TGCAGCGTTTCGGGGGGGCGCGGCTATGGCTACACCTTC	CSVSGGRGYGYTF
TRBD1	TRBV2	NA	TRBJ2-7	TGTGCCAGCAGTAGGGGACAGGGGGCGCGCGAGCAGTACTTC	CASSRGQGAREQYF
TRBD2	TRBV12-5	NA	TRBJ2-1	TGTGCTAGTGGCAAGACTAGCGGCCCCCACAATGAGCAGTTCTTC	CASGKTSGPHNEQFF
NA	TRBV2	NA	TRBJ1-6	TGTGCCAGCAGTGACGCGGGTTGGTCACCCCTCCACTTT	CASSDAGWSPLHF
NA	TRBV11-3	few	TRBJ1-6	TGTGCCAGCAGCTTAGATAATAATTCACCCCTCCACTTT	CASSLDNNSPLHF
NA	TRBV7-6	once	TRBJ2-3	TGTGCCAGCAGCCCGGCCCACAGGGAACGCACAGATACGCAGTATTTT	CASSPAHRERTDTQYF
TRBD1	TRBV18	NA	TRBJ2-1	TGTGCCAGCTCACCGGAGACAGGGCCCTACAATGAGCAGTTCTTC	CASSPETGPYNEQFF
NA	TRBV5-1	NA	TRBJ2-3	TGCGCCAGCAGCTTCCTTAGCGGTAGGAGCACAGATACGCAGTATTTT	CASSFLSGRSTDTQYF
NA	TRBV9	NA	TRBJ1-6	TGTGCCAGCAGCGCAGGACCCGGGGTCCCCAATTCACCCCTCCACTTT	CASSAGPGVPNSPLHF
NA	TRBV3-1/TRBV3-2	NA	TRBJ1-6	TGTGCCAGCAGCCAAGATGTCAATAGTGCGGCGTATAATTCACCCCTCCACTTT	CASSQDVNSAAYNSPLHF
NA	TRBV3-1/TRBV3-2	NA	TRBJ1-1	TGTGCCAGCAGCCCCGGACACCGGAACACTGAAGCTTTCTTT	CASSPGHRNTEAFF
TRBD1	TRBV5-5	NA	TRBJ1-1	TGTGCCAGCAGCAAGTACACAGGGGGCGTTGGCACTGAAGCTTTCTTT	CASSKYTGGVGTEAFF
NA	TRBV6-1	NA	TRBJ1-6	TGTGCCAGCAGTGAAGCATCCACCCTCCACTTT	CASSEASTLHF
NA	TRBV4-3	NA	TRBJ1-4	TGCGCCAGCAGCCAAGATACCGGTTCTAATGAAAAACTGTTTTTT	CASSQDTGSNEKLFF
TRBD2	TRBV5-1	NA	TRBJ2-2	TGCGCCAGCAGCTCCGGACTAGCGGGGACCGGGGAGCTGTTTTTT	CASSSGLAGTGELFF
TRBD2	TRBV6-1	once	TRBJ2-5	TGTGCCAGCAGTGAAGTAGATAGCGGGGGGCCATTCGCCCAAGAGACCCAGTACTTC	CASSEVDSGGPFAQETQYF
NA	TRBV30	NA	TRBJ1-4	TGTGCCTGGAGTGGGCACGAGGTCGGTGAAAAACTGTTTTTT	CAWSGHEVGEKLFF
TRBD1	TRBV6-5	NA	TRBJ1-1	TGTGCCAGCAGGTTGGACAGGGCGAACACTGAAGCTTTCTTT	CASRLDRANTEAFF
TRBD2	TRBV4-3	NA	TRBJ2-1	TGCGCCAGCAGCCAAGCGGGGGGGGGTTCCTACAATGAGCAGTTCTTC	CASSQAGGGSYNEQFF
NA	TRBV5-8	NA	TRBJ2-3	TGTGCCAGCAGCATCAGATTCTCTAGCACAGATACGCAGTATTTT	CASSIRFSSTDTQYF
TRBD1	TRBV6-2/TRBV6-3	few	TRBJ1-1	TGTGCCAGCAGTCTATTCAGGGGGCAAGGGAACACTGAAGCTTTCTTT	CASSLFRGQGNTEAFF
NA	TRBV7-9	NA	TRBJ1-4	TGTGCCAGCAGCCATGGGGAGAGTCGGGGAAAACTGTTTTTT	CASSHGESRGKLFF
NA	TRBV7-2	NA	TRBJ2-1	TGTGCCAGCAGCTACCCGAGAGCGCCAGGGGCTGAGCAGTTCTTC	CASSYPRAPGAEQFF
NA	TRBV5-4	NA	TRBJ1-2	TGTGCCAGCAGCTTGCGGGGAGAATATGGCTACACCTTC	CASSLRGEYGYTF
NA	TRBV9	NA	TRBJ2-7	TGTGCCAGCAGCGTAGGCTCGGGGGACGCCTACGAGCAGTACTTC	CASSVGSGDAYEQYF
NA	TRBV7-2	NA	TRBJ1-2	TGTGCCAGCAGCTTAGACAGCAACTATGGCTACACCTTC	CASSLDSNYGYTF
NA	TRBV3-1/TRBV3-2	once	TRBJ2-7	TGTGCCAGCAGCCAAGGTCCAGGTCCCTACGAGCAGTACTTC	CASSQGPGPYEQYF
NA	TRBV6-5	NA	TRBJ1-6	TGTGCCAGCAGACCTACCATGCGGGCGAATTCACCCCTCCACTTT	CASRPTMRANSPLHF
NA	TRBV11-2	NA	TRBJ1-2	TGTGCCAGCAGGCCGCTTCGAGGGACATCTAATGGCTACACCTTC	CASRPLRGTSNGYTF
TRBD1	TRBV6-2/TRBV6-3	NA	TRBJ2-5	TGTGCCAGCAGTTACCCCGGGACAGTTTACCAAGAGACCCAGTACTTC	CASSYPGTVYQETQYF
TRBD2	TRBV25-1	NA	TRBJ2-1	TGTGCCAGCAGCGCCCTCGGGACTAGCGGGACCAATGAGCAGTTCTTC	CASSALGTSGTNEQFF
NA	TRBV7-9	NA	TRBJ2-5	TGTGCCAGCAGCTTCTCGGGGGAAGAGACCCAGTACTTC	CASSFSGEETQYF
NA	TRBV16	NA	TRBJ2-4	TGTGCCAGCAGCCAATCATCGGGGTTAGCCAAAAACATTCAGTACTTC	CASSQSSGLAKNIQYF
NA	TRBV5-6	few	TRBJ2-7	TGTGCCAGCAGCCTCGGGACCTACGAGCAGTACTTC	CASSLGTYEQYF
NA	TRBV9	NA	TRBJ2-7	TGTGCCAGCAGCGTAGCGGGACAAGACTACGAGCAGTACTTC	CASSVAGQDYEQYF
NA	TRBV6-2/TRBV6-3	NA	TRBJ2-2	TGTGCCAGCAGTTCCAACTTCCGGTTCACCGGGGAGCTGTTTTTT	CASSSNFRFTGELFF
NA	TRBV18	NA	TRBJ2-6	TGTGCCAGCTCACCAGCCCGGGATGCTGGGGCCAACGTCCTGACTTTC	CASSPARDAGANVLTF